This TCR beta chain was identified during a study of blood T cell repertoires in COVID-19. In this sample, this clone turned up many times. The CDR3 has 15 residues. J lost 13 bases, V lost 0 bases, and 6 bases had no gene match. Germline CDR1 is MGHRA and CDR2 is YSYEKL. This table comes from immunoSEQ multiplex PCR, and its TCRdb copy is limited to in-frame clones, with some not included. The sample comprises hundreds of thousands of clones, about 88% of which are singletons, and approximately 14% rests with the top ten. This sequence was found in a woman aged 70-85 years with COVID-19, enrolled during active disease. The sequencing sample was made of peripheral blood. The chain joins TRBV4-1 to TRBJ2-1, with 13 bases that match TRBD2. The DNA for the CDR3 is TGCGCCAGCAGCCAAGATGAAGGGACTAGCGGGGCCCAGTTCTTC. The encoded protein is CASSQDEGTSGAQFF.